The present TCR beta chain was sequenced within a study of neurological immune-mediated disorders. In every sequencing run, more than 170 million TCR-beta sequences were generated from 15-18 subjects. Using its own MiXCR run on the 5' RACE reads, TCRdb lists one record per CDR3 protein. The table has around 30,000 distinct CDR3 sequences, around 2.5% seen once. Germline values: CDR1 MNHEY, CDR2 SVGAGI. This CDR3 has 12 amino acids. This clonotype was counted at least ten times. What it recognizes is unknown. A junction boundary mismatches the germline segment, possibly from a read error. Regarding the study as a whole: HTLV-1-associated myelopathy displayed the greatest TCR clonal expansion, and multiple sclerosis exhibited the smallest, lower than that of healthy controls. Phylogenetically, 18 of 34 multiple sclerosis patients' repertoires fell into one related-CDR3 cluster, a possible signature.

The study built unsorted libraries from 2 million PBMCs kept at -80 C. The sequence was collected from a woman aged 45-65 years with multiple sclerosis. Sequenced input: PBMCs. The V and J genes are TRBV6-5 and TRBJ1-6, with D maybe TRBD1 (5 bases). The CDR3 DNA is TGTGCCAGCACTCGAGATGGGGGGACCCTCAACTTT. Translation gives CASTRDGGTLNF.